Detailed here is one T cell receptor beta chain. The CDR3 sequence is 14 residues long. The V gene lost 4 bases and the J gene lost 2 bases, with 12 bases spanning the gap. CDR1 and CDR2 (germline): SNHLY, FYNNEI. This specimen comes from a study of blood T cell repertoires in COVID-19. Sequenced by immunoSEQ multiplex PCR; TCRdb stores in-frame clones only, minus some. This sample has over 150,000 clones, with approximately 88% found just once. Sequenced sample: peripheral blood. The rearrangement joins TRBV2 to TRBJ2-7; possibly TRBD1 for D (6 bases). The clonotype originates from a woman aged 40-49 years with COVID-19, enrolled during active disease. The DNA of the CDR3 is TGTGCCAGCAGTGTAGGTAAGGGGGCCTACGAGCAGTACTTC. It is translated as CASSVGKGAYEQYF.